These 13 T cell receptor beta chains originate from one sample sequenced in a study of response to subunit inactivated influenza vaccine (dated by TCRdb to between 2018 and 2020). Library generation was performed with RT-PCR. Sequencing was carried out with an Illumina HiSeq 2500. TCRdb ran its own pipeline on the public reads, namely fastp trimming at Q25 and MiXCR clone calling, and kept in-frame beta chains. For every CDR3 protein sequence, its rows merge into one entry that carries the most common genes and DNA. For this sample the table gives about 160,000 distinct CDR3 sequences, of which around 11% were detected only once. About a third of the sample belongs to the ten largest clones. Source: CD8+ T cells sorted from PBMCs, taken around 25 months after vaccination. These receptors were collected from a man between 50 and 69 years old who received an inactivated influenza vaccine. Donor details come from another sample of the same person, matched by shared clones.

This clonotype was counted between two and nine times. CDR3 loop: CASSPGSGAYNEQFF. In nucleotides, the CDR3 is TGTGCCAGCAGCCCCGGTAGCGGGGCCTACAATGAGCAGTTCTTC. The rearrangement links TRBV12-3 or TRBV12-4 to TRBJ2-1; 8 bases are shared with TRBD2. The CDR3 is made up of 15 amino acids. J lost 2 bases, V lost 6 bases, and 6 bases had no gene match.

This clonotype occurred a few times. This rearrangement joins TRBV5-6 to TRBJ2-7; D gene unclear. CDR1 SGHDT and CDR2 YYEEEE come from the germline V gene. The CDR3 spans 14 residues. The V end was cut by 4 bases, the J end by 2 bases, with 13 bases between. The CDR3 loop reads CASSVKWGTYEQYF. CDR3 coding DNA: TGTGCCAGCAGCGTCAAGTGGGGTACCTACGAGCAGTACTTC. The entire variable domain, with the rest obtained from reference TRBV5-6 and TRBJ2-7, is as follows: DAGVTQSPTHLIKTRGQQVTLRCSPKSGHDTVSWYQQALGQGPQFIFQYYEEEERQRGNFPDRFSGHQFPNYSSELNVNALLLGDSALYLCASSVKWGTYEQYFGPGTRLTVT.

The V gene is TRBV4-1, the J gene TRBJ1-2, with a possible D match to TRBD1 (5 bases). The CDR3 contains 18 residues. The V gene lost 2 bases and the J gene lost 5 bases, with 24 bases spanning the gap. Germline CDR1 MGHRA, CDR2 YSYEKL. The CDR3 DNA reads as TGCGCCAGCAGCCAAAGGGTGGTTGTGGGACGGCACCTTTATGGCTACACCTTC. It translates to CASSQRVVVGRHLYGYTF.

The rearrangement links TRBV24-1 to TRBJ2-6; tentative D call: TRBD2 (6 bases). There are 16 residues in the CDR3. CDR1 and CDR2 from the germline V gene are KGHDR and SFDVKD. The V end lost 1 base, the J end lost 2 bases, and 8 bases lay between the germline ends. CDR3 region: CATSDFAGTGANVLTF. The DNA of the CDR3 is TGTGCCACCAGTGATTTCGCGGGGACTGGGGCCAACGTCCTGACTTTC.

The chain carries TRBV9 and TRBJ2-2; no reliable D call. Germline CDR1 SGDLS, CDR2 YYNGEE. V was clipped by 0 bases and J by 7 bases, with 10 bases between them. The CDR3 is 14 amino acids. CDR3 in DNA: TGTGCCAGCAGCGTAGTTATTAACCGCGGGGAGCTGTTTTTT. This encodes CASSVVINRGELFF. The full variable domain, its missing parts supplied by reference TRBV9 and TRBJ2-2, is DSGVTQTPKHLITATGQRVTLRCSPRSGDLSVYWYQQSLDQGLQFLIQYYNGEERAKGNILERFSAQQFPDLHSELNLSSLELGDSALYFCASSVVINRGELFFGEGSRLTVL.

The chain joins TRBV9 to TRBJ2-2; the match to TRBD2 covers 11 bases. J lost 2 bases, V lost 4 bases, and 4 bases had no gene match. Per germline, CDR1 SGDLS and CDR2 YYNGEE. This CDR3 contains 16 residues. CDR3 in amino acids: CASSFSGGANTGELFF. As DNA, the CDR3 is TGTGCCAGCAGCTTTAGCGGGGGGGCCAACACCGGGGAGCTGTTTTTT.

This clonotype was seen a handful of times. V gene TRBV7-9 combines with J gene TRBJ2-7; 8 nucleotides line up with TRBD1. CDR1 and CDR2 (germline): SEHNR, FQNEAQ (reference sequence). The CDR3 totals 14 residues. J was trimmed by 3 bases and V by 3 bases; bases with no gene match: 4. DNA for the CDR3: TGTGCCAGCAGCTTTTATGGACAGGGCTACGAGCAGTACTTC. This encodes CASSFYGQGYEQYF.

Turning to this clonotype: One end of the junction varies from germline; a read error may be responsible. The V call is TRBV5-6, the J call TRBJ2-1, with 11 nucleotides matching TRBD2. This CDR3 region has 14 residues. CDR1 SGHDT and CDR2 YYEEEE come from the germline V gene. The CDR3 region has the DNA TGTGCCATCAGCGAGGGACTAGCGGTCAATGAGCAGTTCTTC. This translates into CAISEGLAVNEQFF.

Only a few counts were recorded for this clonotype. The chain has TRBV9 and TRBJ2-1, with D possibly called TRBD1 or TRBD2 (5 bases each). The germline gives CDR1 SGDLS, CDR2 YYNGEE. V was pared by 4 bases and J by 0 bases, with 14 bases between. The CDR3 sequence is 16 residues long. The CDR3 DNA sequence: TGTGCCAGCAGCCTCGGGGACCACAGCTCCTACAATGAGCAGTTCTTC. This sequence encodes CASSLGDHSSYNEQFF.

V is TRBV6-2 or TRBV6-3 and J is TRBJ2-7; no clear D. CDR3 length: 13 residues. Germline lookup yields CDR1 MNHEY and CDR2 SVGEGT. V was pared by 2 bases and J by 3 bases, with 8 bases between. This CDR3 is CASSYADFYEQYF. CDR3 DNA sequence: TGTGCCAGCAGTTACGCGGATTTCTACGAGCAGTACTTC.

This clonotype was seen repeatedly, ten times or more. The chain is built from TRBV12-3 or TRBV12-4 and TRBJ2-7; possibly TRBD1 or TRBD2 for D (5 bases each). The V and J ends lost 2 bases and 4 bases respectively, with 12 bases between them. This CDR3 spans 14 amino acids. Written as DNA, the CDR3 is TGTGCCAGCAGTTTATTGGGGGTTCTGTACGAGCAGTACTTC. Translated, it gives CASSLLGVLYEQYF.

Only a few counts were recorded for this clonotype. The V and J genes are TRBV20-1 and TRBJ2-3; 8 nucleotides line up with TRBD2. CDR1 and CDR2 (germline): DFQATT, SNEGSKA (reference sequence). Trimming at V came to 6 bases and at J to 2 bases, leaving 10 bases not matched to a gene. The CDR3 is 15 amino acids. DNA for the CDR3: TGCAGTGCGTACTCGGCGGGGGGCCCCACAGATACGCAGTATTTT. Its translation is CSAYSAGGPTDTQYF.

This chain uses TRBV7-8 with TRBJ2-7, with a tentative D call TRBD1 (5 bases). The CDR3 is made up of 13 amino acids. Trimming cost V 5 bases and J 2 bases, with 10 bases left between them. The germline CDR1 and CDR2 sequences are SGHVS and FQNEAQ. The CDR3 region has the DNA TGTGCCAGCAGCCCGGACAACACCTACGAGCAGTACTTC. It is translated as CASSPDNTYEQYF.